The 19 T cell receptor beta chains reported below all come from one sample, sequenced in a study of blood T cell repertoires in COVID-19. Profiling relied on immunoSEQ multiplex PCR, and the TCRdb table lists in-frame clones only, not all of them. Here the sample spans around 65,000 clones, about four fifths being singletons. Sequences were obtained from peripheral blood. The origin of the receptors is a human donor in a cohort sampled during active COVID-19.

This clone was detected a few times. The chain recombines TRBV4-2 with TRBJ1-6; 7 bases fit TRBD1. The junction had 10 bases not matched to a gene; V was cut back by 4 bases and J by 1 base. Germline lookup yields CDR1 LGHNA and CDR2 YNFKEQ. The CDR3 extends over 18 amino acids. The CDR3 DNA is TGTGCCAGCAGCCTATATACAGGGGTATCGTCCTATAATTCACCCCTCCACTTT. Protein: CASSLYTGVSSYNSPLHF.

This chain connects TRBV5-4 to TRBJ2-1; 7 bases align to TRBD2. Germline V gene data show CDR1 as SGHNT and CDR2 as YYREEE (reference sequence). V lost 0 bases and J lost 0; bases outside the gene matches: 3. The CDR3 contains 16 residues. The CDR3 sequence is CASSLAGGGSYNEQFF. The CDR3 DNA sequence: TGTGCCAGCAGCTTGGCGGGCGGGGGCTCCTACAATGAGCAGTTCTTC.

This clone was picked up a small number of times. The chain carries TRBV10-3 and TRBJ2-1; possible D gene TRBD2, 5 bases. V was pared by 6 bases and J by 6 bases, with 21 bases between. The CDR3 totals 16 residues. CDR1 is ENHRY and CDR2 is SYGVKD in the germline V gene. The CDR3 DNA reads TGTGCCATCAGGGACCTCGGGGAAGAGCGGATCAATGAGCAGTTCTTC. It encodes CAIRDLGEERINEQFF.

This chain links TRBV19 with TRBJ1-2, with a tentative D call TRBD1 (5 bases). V was cut by 6 bases and J by 3 bases, with 17 bases left in between. This CDR3 spans 15 amino acids. From germline, CDR1 is LNHDA and CDR2 SQIVND (reference sequence). As DNA, the CDR3 is TGTGCCAGTAGCCTGATGGCAGGGCCGGACTATGGCTACACCTTC. Protein sequence: CASSLMAGPDYGYTF.

This chain uses TRBV24-1 with TRBJ2-1; D call uncertain. V lost 5 bases and J lost 8, with 6 bases in between. The CDR3 totals 11 residues. From germline, CDR1 is KGHDR and CDR2 SFDVKD. The chain's CDR3 is CATSGLYEQFF. The CDR3 region has the DNA TGTGCCACCAGTGGGCTCTATGAGCAGTTCTTC.

In nucleotides, the CDR3 is TGTGCCAGTAGTATAGGGGGACAGGGCACTGAAGCTTTCTTT. The encoded protein is CASSIGGQGTEAFF. This rearrangement joins TRBV19 to TRBJ1-1, with 9 positions matching TRBD1. The V gene end was trimmed by 1 base and the J gene end by 4 bases; junction bases not matched to a gene: 1. This CDR3 is 14 amino acids long. Germline V lookup: CDR1 LNHDA, CDR2 SQIVND (reference sequence).

The CDR3 DNA is TGTGCCAGCAGTGAAGACAGGGGGAGGATGGAGACCCAGTACTTC. This gives the protein CASSEDRGRMETQYF. This chain joins TRBV6-1 and TRBJ2-5, with 8 bases fitting TRBD1. CDR1 is MNHNS and CDR2 is SASEGT in the germline V gene. With V trimmed by 1 base and J by 5 bases, 6 bases remained unmatched. The CDR3 sequence is 15 residues long.

The J gene is TRBJ1-6, the V gene TRBV7-6, with 7 bases identical to TRBD1. Trimming took 2 bases from V and 5 from J; bases not matched to a gene: 6. The germline CDR1 and CDR2 sequences are SGHVS and FNYEAQ. The CDR3 length is 16 residues. The CDR3, as DNA: TGTGCCAGCAGCTTAAGCCAGGGGGTAGATAATTCACCCCTCCACTTT. Translating it yields CASSLSQGVDNSPLHF.

The genes are TRBV6-5 and TRBJ2-7; maybe TRBD2 (5 bases). Germline lookup yields CDR1 MNHEY and CDR2 SVGAGI. The CDR3 is 13 residues long. V was shortened by 10 bases and J by 2 bases, with 15 bases between the two germline ends. The CDR3 here is CATHRGMAYEQYF. Here the CDR3 DNA reads TGTGCCACTCACCGGGGTATGGCCTACGAGCAGTACTTC.

The chain has TRBV11-2 and TRBJ2-7; 10 positions match TRBD2. Looked up from germline, CDR1 is SGHAT and CDR2 is FQNNGV. V was clipped by 0 bases and J by 1 base; unmatched bases: 3. This CDR3 has 16 amino acids. CDR3 sequence: CASSLETSGRSYEQYF. Written as DNA, the CDR3 is TGTGCCAGCAGCTTAGAGACTAGCGGGCGTTCCTACGAGCAGTACTTC.

J is TRBJ2-1 and V is TRBV28, with TRBD1 matching over 9 bases. This CDR3 contains 16 residues. Germline V CDR1 and CDR2: MDHEN, SYDVKM. V lost 5 bases, J lost 2 bases, and 7 bases stayed unmatched. The CDR3 region is CASSLSGQGAYNEQFF. The CDR3, as DNA: TGTGCCAGCAGTCTATCGGGACAGGGTGCCTACAATGAGCAGTTCTTC.

The genes are TRBV20-1 and TRBJ2-7, with 7 bases matching TRBD2. V shed 3 bases and J 0 bases; nucleotides not matched to a gene: 8. Germline CDR1 is DFQATT and CDR2 is SNEGSKA (reference sequence). This CDR3 is built from 15 residues. The CDR3 sequence: CSASLVGDYSYEQYF. The CDR3 coding sequence is TGCAGTGCTAGTCTTGTCGGGGACTACTCCTACGAGCAGTACTTC.

The genes are TRBV6-5 and TRBJ1-2; TRBD1 aligns across 8 bases. This CDR3 contains 15 residues. J lost 7 bases, V lost 2 bases, and 9 bases had no gene match. Germline-derived CDR1 and CDR2 are MNHEY and SVGAGI. CDR3 DNA sequence: TGTGCCAGCAGTTACCTACGACAGGGGCTAGCTGGCTACACCTTC. Its translation is CASSYLRQGLAGYTF.

DNA for the CDR3: TGCGCCAGCAGCTTGGTTCGGAATGAAAAACTGTTTTTT. Amino acids: CASSLVRNEKLFF. This sequence joins TRBV5-1 and TRBJ1-4; no firm D call. The CDR3 consists of 13 residues. CDR1 is SGHRS and CDR2 is YFSETQ in the germline V gene. The ends were cut back, 0 bases at V and 5 bases at J, with 5 bases in the middle.

V and J are TRBV7-8 and TRBJ1-5; TRBD1 is a possible D gene (5 bases). The CDR3 has 16 residues. Germline V gene sequence: CDR1 SGHVS, CDR2 FQNEAQ. V was pared by 4 bases and J by 6 bases, with 19 bases between. The CDR3 region has the DNA TGTGCCAGCAGCTGGGGGGACTCGCAGGGTTCTCAGCCCCAGCATTTT. Its protein is CASSWGDSQGSQPQHF.

This chain links TRBV28 with TRBJ1-6; TRBD1 aligns across 9 bases. With 2 bases clipped from V and 7 bases from J, the junction kept 6 bases outside the gene matches. From germline, CDR1 is MDHEN and CDR2 SYDVKM. The CDR3 is 16 amino acids. The CDR3 DNA reads as TGTGCCAGCAGTTTAGTACAGGGGGCGGCCAATTCACCCCTCCACTTT. It specifies CASSLVQGAANSPLHF.

This clone was observed once. The CDR3 spells CASRGTDPGNTIYF. The CDR3 DNA reads TGTGCCAGCAGGGGGACAGACCCTGGAAACACCATATATTTT. The V and J genes are TRBV6-5 and TRBJ1-3; 7 bases are a match to TRBD1. This CDR3 is 14 amino acids long. Germline V gives CDR1 MNHEY, CDR2 SVGAGI. The V and J ends lost 6 bases and 2 bases, in that order; junction bases with no gene match: 4.

The chain recombines TRBV27 with TRBJ1-4, with 9 bases identical to TRBD1. The CDR3 is 16 residues long. Germline CDR1 reads MNHEY; CDR2 reads SMNVEV (reference sequence). V shed 2 bases, J shed 4 bases, and the junction held 5 bases outside the gene matches. In nucleotides, the CDR3 is TGTGCCAGCAGTTTAACAGGGGGCCGGATTAATGAAAAACTGTTTTTT. It codes for CASSLTGGRINEKLFF. The complete variable domain, with remaining parts taken from reference TRBV27 and TRBJ1-4, reads EAQVTQNPRYLITVTGKKLTVTCSQNMNHEYMSWYRQDPGLGLRQIYYSMNVEVTDKGDVPEGYKVSRKEKRNFPLILESPSPNQTSLYFCASSLTGGRINEKLFFGSGTQLSVL.

The chain combines TRBV10-1 with TRBJ2-7, with TRBD2 matching 7 bases. Per the germline V gene, CDR1 is WNHNN and CDR2 is SYGVQD (reference sequence). This CDR3 comprises 14 residues. With V trimmed by 7 bases and J by 3 bases, 9 bases remained unmatched. The CDR3 loop reads CASTQRDGFYEQYF. In nucleotides, the CDR3 is TGCGCCAGCACCCAGCGGGACGGATTCTACGAGCAGTACTTC.